The rows below give T cell receptor beta chains drawn from one sample of a study of cytomegalovirus exposure and HLA in healthy donors. Clones were sequenced by immunoSEQ multiplex PCR, and TCRdb holds only the in-frame ones, with some missing. The data show around 200,000 clones, roughly 88% seen once. The sample comprised PBMCs. All receptors derive from a girl aged 2-9 years in good health and CMV-seropositive. CDR3s include the opening cysteine and the closing phenylalanine or tryptophan. A D gene is named only where the DNA matches it firmly. Clone size is not always given. Where it is, it says once, few, many or a class for expanded clones.

V: TRBV25-1
J: TRBJ2-7
D: -
length: 15
size: -
CDR3: CASSEGGTADYEQYF
DNA: TGTGCCAGCAGTGAAGGAGGGACAGCGGATTACGAGCAGTACTTC

V: TRBV23-1
J: TRBJ2-1
D: TRBD1
length: 15
size: -
CDR3: CASSAGGVPYNEQFF
DNA: TGCGCCAGCAGTGCAGGGGGCGTCCCCTACAATGAGCAGTTCTTC

V: TRBV9
J: TRBJ1-2
D: TRBD1
length: 14
size: -
CDR3: CASSVAGGRYGYTF
DNA: TGTGCCAGCAGCGTGGCAGGGGGCAGATATGGCTACACCTTC

V: TRBV6-1
J: TRBJ1-3
D: -
length: 12
size: few
CDR3: CASTNGGNTIYF
DNA: TGTGCCAGCACCAACGGGGGAAACACCATATATTTT

V: TRBV16
J: TRBJ2-1
D: TRBD1
length: 13
size: -
CDR3: CASSQSWDSEQFF
DNA: TGTGCCAGCAGCCAATCATGGGACAGTGAGCAGTTCTTC

V: TRBV9
J: TRBJ2-7
D: -
length: 15
size: -
CDR3: CASSLATGLSYEQYF
DNA: TGTGCCAGCAGCCTTGCGACAGGCCTCTCCTACGAGCAGTACTTC

V: TRBV2
J: TRBJ2-2
D: -
length: 14
size: once
CDR3: CASARHRNTGELFF
DNA: TGTGCCAGCGCCCGACACCGGAACACCGGGGAGCTGTTTTTT

V: TRBV5-1
J: TRBJ2-3
D: -
length: 15
size: -
CDR3: CASSLAQGLQDTQYF
DNA: TGCGCCAGCAGCTTGGCTCAGGGCCTGCAAGATACGCAGTATTTT

V: TRBV5-1
J: TRBJ2-1
D: TRBD1
length: 14
size: -
CDR3: CASTQRTGDNEQFF
DNA: TGCGCCAGCACCCAACGGACAGGGGACAATGAGCAGTTCTTC

V: TRBV7-9
J: TRBJ2-1
D: TRBD2
length: 16
size: -
CDR3: CATARNKREWLNEQFF
DNA: TGTGCCACCGCACGGAATAAGCGGGAGTGGTTAAATGAGCAGTTCTTC

V: TRBV11-2
J: TRBJ2-7
D: -
length: 13
size: -
CDR3: CASSFQQGREQYF
DNA: TGTGCCAGCAGCTTTCAACAGGGTAGGGAGCAGTACTTC

V: TRBV29-1
J: TRBJ1-1
D: TRBD1
length: 16
size: -
CDR3: CSVEEPRGFMNTEAFF
DNA: TGCAGCGTTGAAGAACCCAGGGGGTTTATGAACACTGAAGCTTTCTTT

V: TRBV9
J: TRBJ1-2
D: -
length: 16
size: -
CDR3: CASSVFGTGANYGYTF
DNA: TGTGCCAGCAGCGTATTTGGCACGGGGGCTAACTATGGCTACACCTTC

V: TRBV29-1
J: TRBJ2-7
D: -
length: 14
size: -
CDR3: CSVVTRLASYEQYF
DNA: TGCAGCGTTGTTACCAGGCTGGCCTCCTACGAGCAGTACTTC

V: TRBV30
J: TRBJ1-2
D: TRBD1
length: 15
size: -
CDR3: CAWSPLPRGRDGYTF
DNA: TGTGCCTGGAGTCCTTTACCCAGGGGGCGCGATGGCTACACCTTC

V: TRBV7-4
J: TRBJ1-6
D: TRBD1
length: 16
size: -
CDR3: CASPLKKDRGNSPLHF
DNA: TGTGCCAGCCCGCTGAAAAAGGACAGGGGTAATTCACCCCTCCACTTT

V: TRBV4-1
J: TRBJ1-1
D: -
length: 14
size: -
CDR3: CASSPTWAQREAFF
DNA: TGCGCCAGCAGTCCTACTTGGGCGCAAAGGGAAGCTTTCTTT

V: TRBV28
J: TRBJ2-1
D: TRBD1
length: 14
size: -
CDR3: CASSPGTGRREQFF
DNA: TGTGCCAGCAGCCCCGGGACAGGGCGTCGAGAGCAGTTCTTC

V: TRBV27
J: TRBJ2-1
D: -
length: 11
size: few
CDR3: CASRREYEQFF
DNA: TGTGCCAGCAGAAGGGAGTATGAGCAGTTCTTC

V: TRBV10-3
J: TRBJ1-1
D: -
length: 14
size: -
CDR3: CAISYSGMNTEAFF
DNA: TGTGCCATCAGTTACTCAGGGATGAACACTGAAGCTTTCTTT

V: TRBV15
J: TRBJ2-5
D: -
length: 15
size: -
CDR3: CATSRHTDRQETQYF
DNA: TGTGCCACCAGCAGGCACACAGACAGACAAGAGACCCAGTACTTC

V: TRBV25-1
J: TRBJ1-1
D: TRBD1
length: 12
size: -
CDR3: CASSTGGFEAFF
DNA: TGTGCCAGCAGCACAGGGGGCTTTGAAGCTTTCTTT

V: TRBV5-5
J: TRBJ1-1
D: -
length: 12
size: -
CDR3: CASSLSSSGPFF
DNA: TGTGCCAGCAGCTTGAGTTCCTCAGGCCCTTTCTTT

V: TRBV10-2
J: TRBJ1-5
D: TRBD1
length: 15
size: -
CDR3: CASTVTDREGQPQHF
DNA: TGCGCCAGCACCGTTACGGACAGGGAGGGTCAGCCCCAGCATTTT

V: TRBV2
J: TRBJ2-7
D: -
length: 13
size: -
CDR3: CASRRSPRVEQYF
DNA: TGTGCCAGCAGACGGAGTCCTCGGGTCGAGCAGTACTTC

V: TRBV5-4
J: TRBJ1-2
D: TRBD1
length: 16
size: -
CDR3: CASSLAGTGWAYGYTF
DNA: TGTGCCAGCAGCTTGGCCGGGACAGGGTGGGCCTATGGCTACACCTTC

V: TRBV11-3
J: TRBJ2-5
D: -
length: 13
size: once
CDR3: CASSPSGRETQYF
DNA: TGTGCCAGCAGCCCAAGCGGTAGGGAGACCCAGTACTTC

V: TRBV5-1
J: TRBJ1-1
D: -
length: 15
size: few
CDR3: CASSFGNTLNTEAFF
DNA: TGCGCCAGCAGCTTTGGCAACACCTTGAACACTGAAGCTTTCTTT

V: TRBV9
J: TRBJ2-3
D: TRBD2
length: 15
size: once
CDR3: CASSVGLAGGDTQYF
DNA: TGTGCCAGCAGCGTAGGTCTAGCGGGGGGAGATACGCAGTATTTT

V: TRBV11-3
J: TRBJ2-2
D: TRBD2
length: 16
size: -
CDR3: CASSATSGNGGGELFF
DNA: TGTGCCAGCAGCGCGACTAGCGGGAATGGCGGCGGGGAGCTGTTTTTT

V: TRBV28
J: TRBJ2-6
D: TRBD2
length: 15
size: -
CDR3: CASRGGTSGANVLTF
DNA: TGTGCCAGCAGGGGGGGGACGTCTGGGGCCAACGTCCTGACTTTC

V: TRBV5-1
J: TRBJ1-1
D: -
length: 14
size: -
CDR3: CASSPREANTEAFF
DNA: TGCGCCAGCAGCCCTAGGGAGGCAAACACTGAAGCTTTCTTT

V: TRBV18
J: TRBJ1-1
D: TRBD1
length: 15
size: -
CDR3: CASSPPKGAATEAFF
DNA: TGTGCCAGCTCACCACCAAAGGGGGCTGCCACTGAAGCTTTCTTT

V: TRBV12-5
J: TRBJ2-1
D: -
length: 15
size: -
CDR3: CASGLSRGPSGEQFF
DNA: TGTGCTAGTGGTTTGTCGCGGGGGCCGTCAGGTGAGCAGTTCTTC

V: TRBV19
J: TRBJ1-2
D: TRBD1
length: 14
size: -
CDR3: CASSSQGSPTGYTF
DNA: TGTGCCAGTAGTTCACAGGGGTCCCCCACTGGCTACACCTTC

V: TRBV6-5
J: TRBJ1-1
D: -
length: 15
size: -
CDR3: CASIARTEVNTEAFF
DNA: TGTGCCAGCATCGCCCGGACAGAGGTGAACACTGAAGCTTTCTTT

V: TRBV11-3
J: TRBJ2-7
D: TRBD2
length: 15
size: -
CDR3: CASNSRELADYEQYF
DNA: TGTGCCAGCAACTCACGGGAACTAGCGGACTACGAGCAGTACTTC

V: TRBV28
J: TRBJ2-7
D: -
length: 16
size: -
CDR3: CASRTGGSGTVYEQYF
DNA: TGTGCCAGCAGGACAGGTGGTAGCGGGACAGTATACGAGCAGTACTTC

V: TRBV2
J: TRBJ2-7
D: TRBD2
length: 12
size: -
CDR3: CASRTSGGGQYF
DNA: TGTGCCAGCAGGACTAGCGGGGGCGGGCAGTACTTC

V: TRBV30
J: TRBJ2-1
D: TRBD2
length: 11
size: once
CDR3: CGTSGSNEQFF
DNA: TGTGGGACTAGCGGGAGCAATGAGCAGTTCTTC

V: TRBV5-1
J: TRBJ1-2
D: -
length: 13
size: once
CDR3: CASRPAQGYGYTF
DNA: TGCGCCAGCAGACCCGCCCAGGGGTATGGCTACACCTTC

V: TRBV28
J: TRBJ1-1
D: -
length: 13
size: -
CDR3: CASSPTGNTEAFF
DNA: TGTGCCAGCAGTCCAACAGGGAACACTGAAGCTTTCTTT

V: TRBV5-1
J: TRBJ1-5
D: -
length: 13
size: -
CDR3: CASSLEEGTPQHF
DNA: TGCGCCAGCAGCTTGGAAGAGGGAACGCCCCAGCATTTT

V: TRBV28
J: TRBJ2-7
D: TRBD2
length: 16
size: -
CDR3: CASSRASGIRVYEQYF
DNA: TGTGCCTCTAGCCGGGCTAGCGGGATTCGAGTCTACGAGCAGTACTTC

V: TRBV7-6
J: TRBJ1-4
D: TRBD1
length: 16
size: -
CDR3: CASSLGYRGTNEKLFF
DNA: TGTGCCAGCAGCTTAGGGTACAGGGGGACTAATGAAAAACTGTTTTTT

V: TRBV25-1
J: TRBJ2-7
D: TRBD1
length: 15
size: -
CDR3: CASSVTGGAGSEQYF
DNA: TGTGCCAGCAGTGTGACAGGGGGCGCGGGTAGCGAGCAGTACTTC

V: TRBV10-3
J: TRBJ2-3
D: TRBD2
length: 17
size: -
CDR3: CAIRKSGTSGSTDTQYF
DNA: TGTGCCATCAGAAAGTCCGGGACTAGCGGAAGCACAGATACGCAGTATTTT

V: TRBV2
J: TRBJ2-3
D: TRBD2
length: 15
size: -
CDR3: CASSGTSGTADTQYF
DNA: TGTGCCAGCAGTGGGACTAGCGGGACCGCAGATACGCAGTATTTT

V: TRBV11-3
J: TRBJ2-7
D: TRBD1
length: 14
size: -
CDR3: CASSLGGQSYEQYF
DNA: TGTGCCAGCAGCTTAGGGGGACAGTCTTACGAGCAGTACTTC